The 27 T cell receptor beta chains reported below all come from one sample, sequenced in a study of T cell changes during pregnancy in multiple sclerosis. TCRdb's copy holds only in-frame clones and misses some; the assay was immunoSEQ multiplex PCR. This table has under 85,000 clones, almost 90% appearing once. Specimen: peripheral blood, collected after pregnancy. These receptors were collected from a female donor in good health, enrolled as a control in a pregnancy study.

V usage is TRBV13 and J usage is TRBJ2-6, with D perhaps matching TRBD1 (7 bases). In germline, CDR1 is PRHDT, CDR2 FYEKMQ (reference sequence). The CDR3 has 19 amino acids. V lost 4 bases and J 2 bases, leaving 21 bases between the germline ends. The CDR3 DNA follows: TGTGCCAGCAGCTCGATTTACAGGGGCGGGATTGCTGGGGCCAACGTCCTGACTTTC. This gives the protein CASSSIYRGGIAGANVLTF.

The J gene is TRBJ2-2, the V gene TRBV13, with 8 bases that match TRBD1. Germline CDR1 and CDR2: PRHDT and FYEKMQ (reference sequence). V lost 8 bases and J lost 3; bases outside the gene matches: 5. The CDR3 loop spans 14 amino acids. The CDR3 sequence: CASRNRGDTGELFF. CDR3 DNA sequence: TGTGCCAGCCGAAACAGGGGGGACACCGGGGAGCTGTTTTTT.

This clone was picked up a small number of times. The rearrangement joins TRBV5-6 to TRBJ2-5; 7 positions match TRBD1. The ends lost 2 bases at V and 2 bases at J; junction bases unmatched: 3. The length of the CDR3 is 14 residues. Germline lookup yields CDR1 SGHDT and CDR2 YYEEEE. CDR3 protein: CASSFGTAQETQYF. As DNA, the CDR3 is TGTGCCAGCAGCTTCGGGACAGCTCAAGAGACCCAGTACTTC.

J is TRBJ2-1 and V is TRBV7-2, with TRBD2 identical over 11 bases. The CDR3 sequence is 15 residues long. The V and J ends lost 5 bases and 6 bases, in that order; junction bases with no gene match: 6. Germline-derived CDR1 and CDR2 are SGHTA and FQGNSA. The DNA for the CDR3 is TGTGCCAGCAGCCAGAGGACTAGCGGGTTCAATGAGCAGTTCTTC. Protein sequence: CASSQRTSGFNEQFF. The full variable domain, rest sourced from reference TRBV7-2 and TRBJ2-1, is GAGVSQSPSNKVTEKGKDVELRCDPISGHTALYWYRQSLGQGLEFLIYFQGNSAPDKSGLPSDRFSAERTGGSVSTLTIQRTQQEDSAVYLCASSQRTSGFNEQFFGPGTRLTVL.

This chain uses TRBV9 with TRBJ2-3; 14 bases match TRBD2. Germline values: CDR1 SGDLS, CDR2 YYNGEE. V was clipped by 3 bases and J by 6 bases; unmatched bases: 6. The CDR3 has 16 amino acids. CDR3 in DNA: TGTGCCAGCAGCGCCCGACTAGCGGGGGGGCTGGATACGCAGTATTTT. This gives the protein CASSARLAGGLDTQYF.

This clone has just one count. The chain is built from TRBV29-1 and TRBJ1-1, with D uncertain. The CDR3 is 12 residues long. Between the trimmed V and J ends, which lost 6 bases and 4 bases, there was a span of 12 bases. Germline loops: CDR1 SQVTM, CDR2 ANQGSEA. CDR3 amino acids: CSVIEVGTEAFF. The CDR3 coding sequence is TGCAGCGTCATCGAGGTGGGCACTGAAGCTTTCTTT.

The rearrangement links TRBV5-1 to TRBJ2-3; 8 bases match TRBD2. The CDR3 totals 15 residues. CDR1 SGHRS and CDR2 YFSETQ come from the germline V gene. V was clipped by 7 bases and J by 1 base; unmatched bases: 8. Here the CDR3 DNA reads TGCGCCAGCGCCCAAGCGGGGGACCGCACAGATACGCAGTATTTT. Its protein is CASAQAGDRTDTQYF.

V gene TRBV19 combines with J gene TRBJ2-7, with D perhaps TRBD1 (6 bases). The CDR3 runs 16 residues. Germline assignment: CDR1 LNHDA and CDR2 SQIVND (reference sequence). Trimming shortened V by 0 bases and J by 3 bases, and 15 bases separated the two germline ends. CDR3 residues: CASSIDLQGGIYEQYF. The CDR3 bases are TGTGCCAGTAGTATAGATTTACAAGGGGGTATCTACGAGCAGTACTTC. Combining the CDR3 with reference TRBV19 and TRBJ2-7 gives the whole variable domain DGGITQSPKYLFRKEGQNVTLSCEQNLNHDAMYWYRQDPGQGLRLIYYSQIVNDFQKGDIAEGYSVSREKKESFPLTVTSAQKNPTAFYLCASSIDLQGGIYEQYFGPGTRLTVT.

The CDR3 region has the DNA TGTGCCAGTAGTATGGCAAGGGGTGAAGCTTTCTTT. Its translation: CASSMARGEAFF. The chain carries TRBV19 and TRBJ1-1; perhaps TRBD1 as D (5 bases). Trimming cost V 3 bases and J 7 bases, with 9 bases left between them. The germline V gene has CDR1 LNHDA and CDR2 SQIVND (reference sequence). The CDR3 spans 12 residues. Based on the CDR3 plus reference TRBV19 and TRBJ1-1, the full variable domain is DGGITQSPKYLFRKEGQNVTLSCEQNLNHDAMYWYRQDPGQGLRLIYYSQIVNDFQKGDIAEGYSVSREKKESFPLTVTSAQKNPTAFYLCASSMARGEAFFGQGTRLTVV.

The chain joins TRBV2 to TRBJ1-6, with 9 nucleotides matching TRBD1. CDR1 is SNHLY and CDR2 is FYNNEI in the germline V gene. CDR3 size: 16 residues. Trimming took 6 bases from V and 17 from J; bases not matched to a gene: 20. The CDR3 reads CASREDLGQGIPCVHF. The CDR3, as DNA: TGTGCCAGCAGAGAGGATTTAGGACAGGGGATCCCCTGCGTCCACTTT.

This chain connects TRBV30 to TRBJ2-3; a possible D gene is TRBD1 (5 bases). This CDR3 spans 13 amino acids. Trimming cost V 2 bases and J 4 bases, with 10 bases left between them. In germline, CDR1 is GTSNPN, CDR2 SVGIG (reference sequence). The CDR3 reads CAWSSGHADTQYF. In DNA form, the CDR3 reads TGTGCCTGGAGTTCAGGGCACGCAGATACGCAGTATTTT.

The chain joins TRBV7-9 to TRBJ1-1; 8 nucleotides align to TRBD1. Germline-derived CDR1 and CDR2 are SEHNR and FQNEAQ (reference sequence). This CDR3 region has 16 residues. V was clipped by 4 bases and J by 4 bases; unmatched bases: 11. The CDR3 is CASSSGSGGSSTEAFF. The CDR3 DNA reads TGTGCCAGCAGCTCTGGTTCAGGGGGCTCGAGCACTGAAGCTTTCTTT.

The rearrangement joins TRBV11-2 to TRBJ2-3; 10 bases fit TRBD2. CDR3 size: 16 residues. The germline V gene has CDR1 SGHAT and CDR2 FQNNGV. V was clipped by 2 bases and J by 2 bases; unmatched bases: 4. The CDR3 nucleotides are TGTGCCAGCAGCTTAAGACTAGCGGGTATCACAGATACGCAGTATTTT. Residues: CASSLRLAGITDTQYF.

V and J are TRBV2 and TRBJ1-6; TRBD1 matches at 8 bases. CDR3 size: 14 residues. Germline V gene lookup returns CDR1 SNHLY and CDR2 FYNNEI. The ends lost 2 bases at V and 7 bases at J; junction bases unmatched: 1. The CDR3 loop is CASSEQGANSPLHF. CDR3 in DNA: TGTGCCAGCAGTGAACAGGGGGCAAATTCACCCCTCCACTTT.

The chain joins TRBV7-8 to TRBJ1-1; unclear D gene. Germline V gene lookup returns CDR1 SGHVS and CDR2 FQNEAQ. The CDR3 spans 16 residues. Trimming pared 4 bases from V and 2 bases from J, leaving 17 bases between. The CDR3 region has the DNA TGTGCCAGCAGCTCTCCCCGTCGCGGAGGTAACACTGAAGCTTTCTTT. Protein: CASSSPRRGGNTEAFF.

A single count supports this clone. This chain uses TRBV7-2 with TRBJ2-7; 9 nucleotides match TRBD2. Germline CDR1 is SGHTA and CDR2 is FQGNSA. The trim removed 2 bases at V and 7 bases at J, leaving 15 bases unmatched. This CDR3 is 17 amino acids long. The CDR3 DNA reads as TGTGCCAGCAGCTTATTCTCTAGCGGGGCCCTCCAGGGGGAGCAGTACTTC. Translation gives CASSLFSSGALQGEQYF.

The V call is TRBV25-1, the J call TRBJ1-2; TRBD1 matches 10 bases. This CDR3 comprises 14 residues. The germline gives CDR1 MGHDK, CDR2 SYGVNS. Trimming cost V 5 bases and J 5 bases; bases outside gene matches: 5. The CDR3 sequence is CASSNGQGGYGYTF. The CDR3 nucleotides read TGTGCCAGCAGTAACGGACAGGGGGGGTATGGCTACACCTTC.

The V gene is TRBV18, the J gene TRBJ2-1; D may be TRBD2 (6 bases). Germline V gene data show CDR1 as KGHSH and CDR2 as LQKENI. V lost 3 bases and J lost 4, with 10 bases in between. This CDR3 has 14 residues. The CDR3 DNA sequence: TGTGCCAGCTCACCGAAGGCGGGGTACAATGAGCAGTTCTTC. It specifies CASSPKAGYNEQFF. Combining the CDR3 with reference TRBV18 and TRBJ2-1 gives the whole variable domain NAGVMQNPRHLVRRRGQEARLRCSPMKGHSHVYWYRQLPEEGLKFMVYLQKENIIDESGMPKERFSAEFPKEGPSILRIQQVVRGDSAAYFCASSPKAGYNEQFFGPGTRLTVL.

The rearrangement uses TRBV30 and TRBJ1-2, with D hard to call. CDR1 is GTSNPN, CDR2 SVGIG, per germline (reference sequence). Between the trimmed V and J ends, which lost 4 bases and 4 bases, there was a span of 10 bases. This CDR3 comprises 12 residues. CDR3 protein: CAWISPIYGYTF. The CDR3 DNA is TGTGCCTGGATATCCCCTATCTATGGCTACACCTTC.

The CDR3 coding sequence is TGTGCCAGCAGCTTAGGAATGGGGGTACTCGGCGGGAGTCGGTACGAGCAGTACTTC. The encoded protein is CASSLGMGVLGGSRYEQYF. The rearrangement joins TRBV7-9 to TRBJ2-7, with TRBD2 identical over 7 bases. V lost 1 base, J lost 4 bases, and 19 bases stayed unmatched. The CDR3 length is 19 residues. The germline gives CDR1 SEHNR, CDR2 FQNEAQ (reference sequence).

The J gene is TRBJ2-7, the V gene TRBV23-1, with D unresolved. TRBV23-1 is treated as an ORF (open reading frame) with a function not yet certain. The CDR3 spans 12 residues. V lost 7 bases, J lost 5 bases, and 12 bases lay in between. CDR3 coding DNA: TGCGCCAGCACTTTCCCGTTCCACGAGCAGTACTTC. Protein: CASTFPFHEQYF.

This chain connects TRBV30 to TRBJ1-1; the D gene is possibly TRBD1 (6 bases). The germline CDR1 and CDR2 sequences are GTSNPN and SVGIG (reference sequence). The CDR3 contains 11 residues. V lost 5 bases and J 5 bases, leaving 9 bases between the germline ends. In DNA, the CDR3 is TGTGCCTGGGGGGGACAAACTGAAGCTTTCTTT. It encodes CAWGGQTEAFF.

The rearrangement links TRBV30 to TRBJ1-3, with D possibly TRBD1 on 6 matching bases. V was shortened by 3 bases and J by 0 bases, with 18 bases between the two germline ends. This CDR3 has 17 residues. Germline CDR1 reads GTSNPN; CDR2 reads SVGIG (reference sequence). CDR3 region: CAWSLMGQGSSGNTIYF. CDR3 bases: TGTGCCTGGAGCCTTATGGGGCAGGGGAGCTCTGGAAACACCATATATTTT.

V is TRBV27 and J is TRBJ1-1; D may be TRBD1 (6 bases). V was shortened by 4 bases and J by 11 bases, with 20 bases between the two germline ends. CDR3 length equals 14 residues. Germline assignment: CDR1 MNHEY and CDR2 SMNVEV (reference sequence). The CDR3 protein is CASSSSGQSRGAFF. In nucleotides, the CDR3 is TGTGCCAGCAGTTCTTCCGGACAGTCCCGAGGGGCTTTCTTT.

The chain has TRBV30 and TRBJ2-2; weak D call: TRBD1 (6 bases). V shed 5 bases and J shed 6 bases, with 10 bases lying between them. Germline CDR1 reads GTSNPN; CDR2 reads SVGIG (reference sequence). The CDR3 extends over 12 amino acids. The CDR3 protein is CAWLTGPGELFF. The CDR3 coding sequence is TGTGCCTGGTTGACAGGACCCGGGGAGCTGTTTTTT.

This clone has more than one count but fewer than ten. The genes are TRBV5-5 and TRBJ1-5; 7 nucleotides match TRBD1. CDR1 and CDR2 (germline): SGHKS, YYEKEE (reference sequence). The trim removed 0 bases at V and 1 base at J, leaving 1 base unmatched. CDR3 size: 15 residues. The CDR3 coding sequence is TGTGCCAGCAGCTTGGAGGGACAGAGCAATCAGCCCCAGCATTTT. Amino acids: CASSLEGQSNQPQHF.

The rearrangement joins TRBV30 to TRBJ1-1; 7 nucleotides match TRBD1. V gave up 1 base and J gave up 5 bases; unmatched junction bases: 1. Germline CDR1 reads GTSNPN; CDR2 reads SVGIG (reference sequence). The CDR3 runs to 12 residues. The CDR3 DNA follows: TGTGCCTGGAGTGACAGGGGAACTGAAGCTTTCTTT. It codes for CAWSDRGTEAFF.